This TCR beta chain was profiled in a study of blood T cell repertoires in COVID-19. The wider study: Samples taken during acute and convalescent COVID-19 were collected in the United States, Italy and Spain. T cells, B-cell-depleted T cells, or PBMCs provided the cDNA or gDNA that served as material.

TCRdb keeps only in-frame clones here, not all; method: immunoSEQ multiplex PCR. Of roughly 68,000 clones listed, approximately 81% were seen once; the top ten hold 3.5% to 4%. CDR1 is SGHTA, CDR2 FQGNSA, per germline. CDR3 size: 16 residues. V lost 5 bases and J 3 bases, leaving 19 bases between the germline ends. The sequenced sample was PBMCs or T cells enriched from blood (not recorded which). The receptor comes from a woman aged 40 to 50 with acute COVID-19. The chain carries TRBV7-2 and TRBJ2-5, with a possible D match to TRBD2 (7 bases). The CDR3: CASSPGEGGVKETQYF. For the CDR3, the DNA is TGTGCCAGCAGCCCCGGGGAGGGGGGGGTAAAAGAGACCCAGTACTTC.